One TCR beta chain is described in this entry. Per the study methods: Reference gene primer amplification gave nucleated cell count estimates. The protocol was immunoSEQ multiplex PCR, while the TCRdb copy is restricted to in-frame clones and leaves out a portion. For V, J and clone size, that table is used; D and trimming come from the DNA. The repertoire holds roughly 200,000 clones, with 70% to 90% as singletons. This sample was taken from a study of blood T cell repertoires in COVID-19. Overall study context: COVID-19 samples from acute and convalescent phases originated in the United States, Italy and Spain.

V lost 5 bases and J 3 bases, leaving 11 bases between the germline ends. Germline V gene data show CDR1 as SGHTA and CDR2 as FQGTGA. The CDR3 length is 13 residues. The chain has TRBV7-3 and TRBJ2-7, with a tentative D call TRBD2 (5 bases). The sample consisted of peripheral blood. The clonotype originates from a man in his fifties or sixties with active or convalescent COVID-19. CDR3 sequence reads: CASSLTRHYEQYF. CDR3 DNA sequence: TGTGCCAGCAGCCTCACTAGGCACTACGAGCAGTACTTC.